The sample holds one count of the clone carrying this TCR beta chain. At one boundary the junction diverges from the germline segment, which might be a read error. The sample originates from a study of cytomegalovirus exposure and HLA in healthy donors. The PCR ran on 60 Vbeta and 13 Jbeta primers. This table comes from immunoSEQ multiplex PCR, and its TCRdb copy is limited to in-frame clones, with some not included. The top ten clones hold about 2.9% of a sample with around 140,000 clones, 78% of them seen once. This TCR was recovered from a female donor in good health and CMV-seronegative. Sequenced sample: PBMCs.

This chain's CDR3 is CAITDSGNAGELFF. CDR3 DNA: TGTGCCATCACCGACAGCGGGAACGCCGGGGAGCTGTTTTTT. The V call is TRBV10-3, the J call TRBJ2-2; 7 bases align to TRBD2. This CDR3 contains 14 residues. Germline-derived CDR1 and CDR2 are ENHRY and SYGVKD.